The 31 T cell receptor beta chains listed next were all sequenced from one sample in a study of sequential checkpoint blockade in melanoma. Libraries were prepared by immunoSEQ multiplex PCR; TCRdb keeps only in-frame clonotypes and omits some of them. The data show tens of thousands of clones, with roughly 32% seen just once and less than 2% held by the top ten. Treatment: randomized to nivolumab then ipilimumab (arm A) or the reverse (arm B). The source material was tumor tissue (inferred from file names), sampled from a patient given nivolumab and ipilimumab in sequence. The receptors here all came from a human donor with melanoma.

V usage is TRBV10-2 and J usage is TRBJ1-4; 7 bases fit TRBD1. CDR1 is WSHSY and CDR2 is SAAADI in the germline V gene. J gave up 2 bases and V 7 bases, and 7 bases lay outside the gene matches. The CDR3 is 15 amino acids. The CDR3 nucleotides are TGCGCCAGCAAGACAGGGAGTGGTACTAATGAAAAACTGTTTTTT. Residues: CASKTGSGTNEKLFF.

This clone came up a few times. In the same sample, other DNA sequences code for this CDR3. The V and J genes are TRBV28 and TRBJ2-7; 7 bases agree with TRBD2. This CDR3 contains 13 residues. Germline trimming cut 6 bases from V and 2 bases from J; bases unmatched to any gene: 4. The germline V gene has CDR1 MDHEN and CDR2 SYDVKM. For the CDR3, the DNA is TGTGCCAGCAGCTCCGGGACTACCTACGAGCAGTACTTC. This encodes CASSSGTTYEQYF.

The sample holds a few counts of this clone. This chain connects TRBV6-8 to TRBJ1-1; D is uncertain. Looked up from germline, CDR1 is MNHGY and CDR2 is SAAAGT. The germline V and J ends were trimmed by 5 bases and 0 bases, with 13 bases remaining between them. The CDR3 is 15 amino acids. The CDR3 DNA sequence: TGTGCCAGCAGTGAGGGCAGGTCCATGAACACTGAAGCTTTCTTT. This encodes CASSEGRSMNTEAFF.

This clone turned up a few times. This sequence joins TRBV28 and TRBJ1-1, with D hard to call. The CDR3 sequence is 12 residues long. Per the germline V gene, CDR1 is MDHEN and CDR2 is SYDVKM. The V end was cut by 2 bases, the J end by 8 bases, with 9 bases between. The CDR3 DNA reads TGTGCCAGCAGTTTACCGGGTGTAGAAGCTTTCTTT. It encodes CASSLPGVEAFF.

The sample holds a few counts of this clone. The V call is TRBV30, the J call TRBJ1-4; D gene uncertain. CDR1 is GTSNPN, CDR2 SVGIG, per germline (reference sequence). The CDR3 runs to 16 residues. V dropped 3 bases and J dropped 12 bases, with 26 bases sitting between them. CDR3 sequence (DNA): TGTGCCTGGAGAAGATCCCCTGGACGGTCCTCCCAAGAACTGTTTTTT. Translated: CAWRRSPGRSSQELFF.

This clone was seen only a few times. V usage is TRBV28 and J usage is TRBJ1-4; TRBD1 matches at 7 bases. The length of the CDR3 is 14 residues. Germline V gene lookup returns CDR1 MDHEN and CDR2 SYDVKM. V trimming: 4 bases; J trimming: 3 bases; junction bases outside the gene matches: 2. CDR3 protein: CASSYGTANEKLFF. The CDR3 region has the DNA TGTGCCAGCAGTTATGGGACAGCTAATGAAAAACTGTTTTTT.

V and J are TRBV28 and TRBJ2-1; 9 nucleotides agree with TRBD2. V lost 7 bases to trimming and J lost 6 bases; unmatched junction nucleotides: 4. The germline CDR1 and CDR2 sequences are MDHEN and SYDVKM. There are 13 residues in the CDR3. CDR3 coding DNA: TGTGCCAGCAAGCGGGGGGCCGGCAATGAGCAGTTCTTC. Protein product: CASKRGAGNEQFF.

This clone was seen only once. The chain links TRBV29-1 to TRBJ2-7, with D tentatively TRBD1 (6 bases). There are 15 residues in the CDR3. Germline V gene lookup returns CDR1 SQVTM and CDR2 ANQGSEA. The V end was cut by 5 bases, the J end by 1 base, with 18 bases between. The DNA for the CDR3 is TGCAGCGTTCTAAAGTTGAAGGACAGTTCCTACGAGCAGTACTTC. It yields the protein CSVLKLKDSSYEQYF.

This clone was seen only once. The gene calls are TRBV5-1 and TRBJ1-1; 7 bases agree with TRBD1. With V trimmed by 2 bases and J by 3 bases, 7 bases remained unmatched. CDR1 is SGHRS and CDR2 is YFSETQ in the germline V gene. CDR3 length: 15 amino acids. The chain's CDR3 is CASSFDRVRDTEAFF. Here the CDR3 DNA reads TGCGCCAGCAGCTTTGACAGGGTAAGGGACACTGAAGCTTTCTTT.

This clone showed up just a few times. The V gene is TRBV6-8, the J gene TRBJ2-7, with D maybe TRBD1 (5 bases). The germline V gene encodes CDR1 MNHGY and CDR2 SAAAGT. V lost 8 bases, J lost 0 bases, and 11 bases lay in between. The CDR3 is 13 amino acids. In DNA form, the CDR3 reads TGTGCCAGCGGGGCTCCGAGCTCCTACGAGCAGTACTTC. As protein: CASGAPSSYEQYF.

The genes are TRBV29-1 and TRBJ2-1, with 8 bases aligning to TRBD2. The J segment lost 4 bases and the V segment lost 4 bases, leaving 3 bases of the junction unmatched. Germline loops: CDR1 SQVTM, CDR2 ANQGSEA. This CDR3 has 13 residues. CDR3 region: CSVVAGGYNEQFF. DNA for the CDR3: TGCAGCGTTGTTGCGGGGGGTTACAATGAGCAGTTCTTC.

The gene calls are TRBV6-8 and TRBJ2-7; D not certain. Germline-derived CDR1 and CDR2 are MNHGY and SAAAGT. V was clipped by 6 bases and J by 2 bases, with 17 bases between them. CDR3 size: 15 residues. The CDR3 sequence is CASRYPNTEAYEQYF. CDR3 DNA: TGTGCCAGCAGGTACCCCAACACAGAAGCCTACGAGCAGTACTTC.

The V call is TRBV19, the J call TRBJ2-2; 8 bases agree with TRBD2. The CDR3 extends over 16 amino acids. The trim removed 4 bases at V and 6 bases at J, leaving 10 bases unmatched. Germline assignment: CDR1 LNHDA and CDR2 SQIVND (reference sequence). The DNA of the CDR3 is TGTGCCAGTAGTAAGATCGGCGGGGGGCTTTCCGGGGAGCTGTTTTTT. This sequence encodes CASSKIGGGLSGELFF. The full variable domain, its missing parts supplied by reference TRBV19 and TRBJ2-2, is DGGITQSPKYLFRKEGQNVTLSCEQNLNHDAMYWYRQDPGQGLRLIYYSQIVNDFQKGDIAEGYSVSREKKESFPLTVTSAQKNPTAFYLCASSKIGGGLSGELFFGEGSRLTVL.

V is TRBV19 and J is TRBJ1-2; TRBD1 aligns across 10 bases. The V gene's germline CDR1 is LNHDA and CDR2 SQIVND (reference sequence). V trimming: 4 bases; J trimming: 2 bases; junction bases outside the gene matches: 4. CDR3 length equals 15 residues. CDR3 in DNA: TGTGCCAGTAGTACCTCGGGACAGGGGAACTATGGCTACACCTTC. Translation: CASSTSGQGNYGYTF.

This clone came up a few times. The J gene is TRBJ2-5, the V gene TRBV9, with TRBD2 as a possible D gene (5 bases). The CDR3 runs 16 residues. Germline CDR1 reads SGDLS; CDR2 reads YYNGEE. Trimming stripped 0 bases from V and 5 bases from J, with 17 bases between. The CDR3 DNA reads TGTGCCAGCAGCGTAGGGGTTCGGGAAGGCGGGGAGACCCAGTACTTC. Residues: CASSVGVREGGETQYF.

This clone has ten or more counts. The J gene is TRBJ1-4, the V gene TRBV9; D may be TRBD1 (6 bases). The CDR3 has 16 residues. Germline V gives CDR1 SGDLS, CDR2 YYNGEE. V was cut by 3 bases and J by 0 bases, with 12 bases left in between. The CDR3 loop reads CASSGGHPATNEKLFF. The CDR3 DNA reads TGTGCCAGCAGCGGGGGACACCCAGCAACTAATGAAAAACTGTTTTTT.

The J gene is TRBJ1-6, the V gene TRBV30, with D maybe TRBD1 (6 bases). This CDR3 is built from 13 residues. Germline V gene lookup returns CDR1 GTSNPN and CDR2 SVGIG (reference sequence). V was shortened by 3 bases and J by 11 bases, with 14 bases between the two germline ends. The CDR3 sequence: CAWSPGRGTPLHF. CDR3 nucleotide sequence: TGTGCCTGGAGCCCCGGGAGGGGGACACCCCTCCACTTT.

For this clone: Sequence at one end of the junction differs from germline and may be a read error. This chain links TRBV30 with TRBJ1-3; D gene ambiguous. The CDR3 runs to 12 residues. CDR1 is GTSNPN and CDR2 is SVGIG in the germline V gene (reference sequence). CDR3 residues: CAWSLAGNTIYF. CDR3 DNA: TGTGCCTGGAGTTTGGCTGGGAACACCATATATTTT.

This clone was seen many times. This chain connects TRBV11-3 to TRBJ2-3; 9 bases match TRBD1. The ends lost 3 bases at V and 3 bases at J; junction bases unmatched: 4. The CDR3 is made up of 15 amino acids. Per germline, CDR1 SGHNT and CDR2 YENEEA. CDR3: CASSLGQGRTDTQYF. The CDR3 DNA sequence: TGTGCCAGCAGCTTGGGACAGGGTAGAACAGATACGCAGTATTTT. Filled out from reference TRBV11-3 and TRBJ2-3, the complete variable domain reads EAGVVQSPRYKIIEKKQPVAFWCNPISGHNTLYWYLQNLGQGPELLIRYENEEAVDDSQLPKDRFSAERLKGVDSTLKIQPAELGDSAVYLCASSLGQGRTDTQYFGPGTRLTVL.

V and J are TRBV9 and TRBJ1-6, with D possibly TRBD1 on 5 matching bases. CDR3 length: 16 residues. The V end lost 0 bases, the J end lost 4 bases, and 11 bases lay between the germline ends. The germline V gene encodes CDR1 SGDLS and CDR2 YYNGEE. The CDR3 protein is CASSVAQEPYNSPLHF. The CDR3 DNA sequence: TGTGCCAGCAGCGTAGCACAGGAGCCTTATAATTCACCCCTCCACTTT.

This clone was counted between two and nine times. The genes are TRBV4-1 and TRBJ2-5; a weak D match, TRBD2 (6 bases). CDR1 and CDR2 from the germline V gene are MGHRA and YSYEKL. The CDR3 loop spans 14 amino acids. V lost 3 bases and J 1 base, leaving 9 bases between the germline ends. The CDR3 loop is CASSQRDSQETQYF. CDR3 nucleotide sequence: TGCGCCAGCAGCCAGCGGGACTCCCAAGAGACCCAGTACTTC.

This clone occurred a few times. The CDR3 region has the DNA TGTGCCAGCAGCGTAGCTGGTAGCCTTAGCACAGATACGCAGTATTTT. It codes for CASSVAGSLSTDTQYF. V is TRBV9 and J is TRBJ2-3; no clear D gene. V was cut by 0 bases and J by 0 bases, with 11 bases left in between. The CDR3 covers 16 residues. CDR1 is SGDLS, CDR2 YYNGEE, per germline.

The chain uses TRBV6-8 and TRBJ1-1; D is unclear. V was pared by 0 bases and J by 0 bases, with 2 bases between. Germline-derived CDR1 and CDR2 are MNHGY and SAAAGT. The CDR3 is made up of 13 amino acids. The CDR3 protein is CASSYSVNTEAFF. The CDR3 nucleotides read TGTGCCAGCAGTTACTCAGTGAACACTGAAGCTTTCTTT.

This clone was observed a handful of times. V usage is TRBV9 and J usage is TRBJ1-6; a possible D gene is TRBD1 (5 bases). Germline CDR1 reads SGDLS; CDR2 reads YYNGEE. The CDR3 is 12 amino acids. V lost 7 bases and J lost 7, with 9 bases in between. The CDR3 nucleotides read TGTGCCAGCTCGCAGGGCAATTCACCCCTCCACTTT. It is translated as CASSQGNSPLHF.

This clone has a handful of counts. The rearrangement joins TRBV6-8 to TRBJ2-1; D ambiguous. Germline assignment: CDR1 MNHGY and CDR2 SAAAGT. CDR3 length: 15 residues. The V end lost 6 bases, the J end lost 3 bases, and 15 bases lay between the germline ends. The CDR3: CASSAQESVYNEQFF. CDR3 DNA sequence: TGTGCCAGCAGCGCGCAGGAGAGCGTCTACAATGAGCAGTTCTTC.

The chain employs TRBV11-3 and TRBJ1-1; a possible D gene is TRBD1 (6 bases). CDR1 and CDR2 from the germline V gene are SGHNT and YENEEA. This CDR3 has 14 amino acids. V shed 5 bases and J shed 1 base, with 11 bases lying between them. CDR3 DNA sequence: TGTGCCAGCAGCCCGTGGACAGCGAACACTGAAGCTTTCTTT. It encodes CASSPWTANTEAFF.

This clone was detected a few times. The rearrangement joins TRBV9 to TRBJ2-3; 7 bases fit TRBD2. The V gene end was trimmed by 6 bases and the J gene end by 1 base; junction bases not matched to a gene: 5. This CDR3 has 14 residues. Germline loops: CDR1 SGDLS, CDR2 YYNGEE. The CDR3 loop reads CASTRAGRTDTQYF. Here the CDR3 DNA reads TGTGCCAGCACACGAGCGGGGCGCACAGATACGCAGTATTTT.

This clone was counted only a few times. CDR3 sequence: CASNSGQGAGETQYF. The CDR3 coding sequence is TGTGCCAGCAATTCGGGACAGGGGGCAGGGGAGACCCAGTACTTC. J is TRBJ2-5 and V is TRBV12-5, with 12 bases lining up with TRBD1. From germline, CDR1 is LGHNT and CDR2 FRNRAP. The CDR3 has 15 amino acids.

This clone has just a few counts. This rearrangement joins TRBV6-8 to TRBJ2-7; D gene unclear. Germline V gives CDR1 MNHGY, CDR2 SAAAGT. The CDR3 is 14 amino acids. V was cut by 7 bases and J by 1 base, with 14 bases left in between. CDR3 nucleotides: TGTGCCAGCATTTCCGGTTCACATTCCTACGAGCAGTACTTC. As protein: CASISGSHSYEQYF.

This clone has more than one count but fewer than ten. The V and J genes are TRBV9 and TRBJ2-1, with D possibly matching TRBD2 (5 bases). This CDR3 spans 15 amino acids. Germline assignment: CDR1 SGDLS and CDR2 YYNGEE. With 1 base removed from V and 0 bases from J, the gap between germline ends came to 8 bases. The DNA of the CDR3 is TGTGCCAGCAGCGTAAGCGGCAGCTCCTACAATGAGCAGTTCTTC. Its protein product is CASSVSGSSYNEQFF.

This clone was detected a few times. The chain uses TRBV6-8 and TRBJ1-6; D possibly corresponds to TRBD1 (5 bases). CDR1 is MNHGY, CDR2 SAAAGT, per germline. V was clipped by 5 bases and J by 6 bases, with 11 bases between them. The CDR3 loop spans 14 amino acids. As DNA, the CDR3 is TGTGCCAGCAGTCAGGGATTGGGTAATTCACCCCTCCACTTT. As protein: CASSQGLGNSPLHF.